This T cell receptor beta chain was recovered during a study of blood T cell repertoires in COVID-19. Study summary: Researchers got acute and convalescent COVID-19 samples from the United States, Italy and Spain.

The CDR3 is made up of 14 amino acids. The V end was cut by 2 bases, the J end by 3 bases, with 10 bases between. Germline CDR1 is LNHDA and CDR2 is SQIVND (reference sequence). As originally analysed: Amplifying reference gene primers gave estimates of nucleated cell counts. Measured with immunoSEQ multiplex PCR; TCRdb has only the in-frame clones, and not every one. For V, J and clone size, that table is used; D and trimming come from the DNA. The sample has about 190,000 clones, less than 85% seen once. Sequencing used peripheral blood. The receptor comes from a man aged 50 to 59 who had recovered from COVID-19. This chain connects TRBV19 to TRBJ1-2; weak D call: TRBD1 (6 bases). CDR3 sequence (DNA): TGTGCCAGTAGTATACCAGGGGTCGACTATGGCTACACCTTC. This translates into CASSIPGVDYGYTF.